This entry is about one T cell receptor (beta chain). Antigen: not known. The data were taken from a study of cytomegalovirus exposure and HLA in healthy donors. The CDR3 runs to 16 residues. V lost 5 bases, J lost 4 bases, and 12 bases stayed unmatched. CDR1 and CDR2 (germline): LNHDA, SQIVND (reference sequence). A multiplex PCR was run with 60 Vbeta primers and 13 Jbeta primers. The assay was immunoSEQ multiplex PCR, and TCRdb's table has in-frame clones only and misses some. The profile covers over 100,000 clones, with around 79% appearing a single time and approximately 6.3% taken by the ten largest. Study-wide results and limits: Analyzed later, most CMV-associated TCR beta chains appeared HLA-restricted. A reported reduction in N-insertions relative to the 666-donor mean was seen in an Asian-associated ancestry cluster in a later analysis.

Sequenced material: PBMCs. The rearrangement uses TRBV19 and TRBJ2-5; 8 bases are shared with TRBD1. The receptor was isolated from a man aged 55 to 70 in good health and CMV-seropositive. CDR3 sequence: CASSPPRQGRRETQYF. The CDR3 coding sequence is TGTGCCAGTAGTCCGCCTCGACAGGGGAGGCGAGAGACCCAGTACTTC.